Given below is one TCR beta chain in context. What it binds is not known. Each donor's blood draw was 8.5 to 10 milliliters of peripheral blood. This entry is derived from a study of blood T cells in healthy people across ages. Study-wide points: In older individuals, TCR beta diversity per million T cells was lower, falling roughly linearly with age.

Alongside a J-beta primer mix, a sample-barcoded 5' primer served in a second PCR lasting 7 to 11 cycles. TCRdb re-derived calls from the 5' RACE reads in MiXCR, one entry per CDR3 protein. The table lists 1 million or so distinct CDR3 sequences, approximately 25% of them singletons. The same specimen was also included in a second study, on T cells of mothers and their children. As reported in that work: Overlap measured in related mother-child pairs was slightly, non-significantly higher than in unrelated pairs. At a sensitivity of roughly 91 clones per million clonotypes, no persistent microchimeric T cell clones appeared.

This TCR was recovered from a girl aged 2 to 10 in good health. The sample consisted of blood.

The CDR3 reads CASSILKGTEAFF. For the CDR3, the DNA is TGTGCCAGTAGTATTCTCAAAGGGACTGAAGCTTTCTTT. The chain recombines TRBV19 with TRBJ1-1, with D uncertain. Germline CDR1 is LNHDA and CDR2 is SQIVND (reference sequence). The CDR3 is 13 residues long. Between the trimmed V and J ends, which lost 3 bases and 5 bases, there was a span of 10 bases.